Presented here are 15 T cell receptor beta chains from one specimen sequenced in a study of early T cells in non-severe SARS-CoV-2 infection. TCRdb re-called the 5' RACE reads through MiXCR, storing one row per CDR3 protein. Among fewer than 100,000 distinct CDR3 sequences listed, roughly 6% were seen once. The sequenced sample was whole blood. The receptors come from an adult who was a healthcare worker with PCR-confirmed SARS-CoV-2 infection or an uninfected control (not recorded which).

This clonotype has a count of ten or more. CDR3: CASTKREGYEQYF. As DNA, the CDR3 is TGTGCCAGCACCAAGCGGGAGGGCTACGAGCAGTACTTC. The V call is TRBV3-1, the J call TRBJ2-7, with TRBD2 matching 10 bases. This CDR3 contains 13 residues. Germline loops: CDR1 LGHDT, CDR2 YNNKEL (reference sequence). J was trimmed by 3 bases and V by 7 bases; bases with no gene match: 3.

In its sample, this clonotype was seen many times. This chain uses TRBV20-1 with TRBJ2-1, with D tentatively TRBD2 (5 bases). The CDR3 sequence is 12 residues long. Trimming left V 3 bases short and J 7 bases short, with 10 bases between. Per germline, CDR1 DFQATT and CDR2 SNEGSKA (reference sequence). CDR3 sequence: CSARRTRNEQFF. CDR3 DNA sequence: TGCAGTGCTAGGAGGACTCGAAATGAGCAGTTCTTC.

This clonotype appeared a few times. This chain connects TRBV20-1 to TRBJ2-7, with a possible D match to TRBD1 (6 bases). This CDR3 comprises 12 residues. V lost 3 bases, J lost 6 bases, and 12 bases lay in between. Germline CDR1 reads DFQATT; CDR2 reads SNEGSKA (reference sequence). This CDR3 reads CSARYRVGEQYF. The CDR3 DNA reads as TGCAGTGCTAGGTACAGGGTTGGCGAGCAGTACTTC.

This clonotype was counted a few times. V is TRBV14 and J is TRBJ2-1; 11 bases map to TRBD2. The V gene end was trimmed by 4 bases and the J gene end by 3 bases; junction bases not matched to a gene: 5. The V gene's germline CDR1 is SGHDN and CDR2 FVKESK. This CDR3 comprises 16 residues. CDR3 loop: CASSPPGTSGYNEQFF. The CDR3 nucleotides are TGTGCCAGCAGCCCACCCGGGACTAGCGGCTACAATGAGCAGTTCTTC.

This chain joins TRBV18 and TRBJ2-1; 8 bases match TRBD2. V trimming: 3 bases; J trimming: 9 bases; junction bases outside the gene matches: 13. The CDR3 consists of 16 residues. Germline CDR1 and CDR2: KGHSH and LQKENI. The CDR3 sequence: CASSPLTSARRGEQFF. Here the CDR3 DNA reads TGTGCCAGCTCACCCCTGACTAGCGCGAGAAGGGGTGAGCAGTTCTTC.

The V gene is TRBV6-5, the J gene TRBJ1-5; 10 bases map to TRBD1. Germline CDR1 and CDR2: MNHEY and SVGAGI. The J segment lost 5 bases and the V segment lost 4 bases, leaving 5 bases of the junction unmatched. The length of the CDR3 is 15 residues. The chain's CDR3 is CASSSDRGLDQPQHF. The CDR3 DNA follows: TGTGCCAGCAGTTCCGACAGGGGGCTCGATCAGCCCCAGCATTTT.

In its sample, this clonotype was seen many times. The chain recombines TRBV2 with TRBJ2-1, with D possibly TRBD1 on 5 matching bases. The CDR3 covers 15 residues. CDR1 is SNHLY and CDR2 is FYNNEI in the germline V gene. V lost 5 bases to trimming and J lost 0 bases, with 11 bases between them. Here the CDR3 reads CASSWGRSSYNEQFF. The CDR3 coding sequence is TGTGCCAGCAGTTGGGGCCGCAGCTCCTACAATGAGCAGTTCTTC.

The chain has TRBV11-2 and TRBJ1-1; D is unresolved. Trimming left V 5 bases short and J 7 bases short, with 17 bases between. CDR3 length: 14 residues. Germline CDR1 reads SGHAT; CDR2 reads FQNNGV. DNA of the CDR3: TGTGCCAGCAGCACCACGACCGGGCCAGATGAAGCTTTCTTT. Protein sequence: CASSTTTGPDEAFF.

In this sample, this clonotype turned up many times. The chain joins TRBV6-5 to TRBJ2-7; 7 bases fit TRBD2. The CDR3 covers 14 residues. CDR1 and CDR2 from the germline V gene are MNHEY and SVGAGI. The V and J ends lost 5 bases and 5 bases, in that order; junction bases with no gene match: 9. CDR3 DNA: TGTGCCAGCAGTGAGCGGGAAAAGAATAACGAGCAGTACTTC. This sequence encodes CASSEREKNNEQYF.

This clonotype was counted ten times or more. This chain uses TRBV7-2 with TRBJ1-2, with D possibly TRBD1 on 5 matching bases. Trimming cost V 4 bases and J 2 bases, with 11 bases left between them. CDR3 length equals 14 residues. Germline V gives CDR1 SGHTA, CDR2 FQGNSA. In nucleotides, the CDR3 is TGTGCCAGCAGCTGGGAGGGGTCGAACTATGGCTACACCTTC. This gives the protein CASSWEGSNYGYTF. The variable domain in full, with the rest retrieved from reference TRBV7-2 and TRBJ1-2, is GAGVSQSPSNKVTEKGKDVELRCDPISGHTALYWYRQSLGQGLEFLIYFQGNSAPDKSGLPSDRFSAERTGGSVSTLTIQRTQQEDSAVYLCASSWEGSNYGYTFGSGTRLTVV.

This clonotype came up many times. As DNA, the CDR3 is TGTGCCAGCAGCTTAGGGGTTAACTTTTTTGGAAATGAGCAGTTCTTC. Protein sequence: CASSLGVNFFGNEQFF. The chain carries TRBV7-6 and TRBJ2-1; D unresolved. This CDR3 is built from 16 residues. Trimming took 1 base from V and 7 from J, leaving 17 bases between them. Germline-derived CDR1 and CDR2 are SGHVS and FNYEAQ.

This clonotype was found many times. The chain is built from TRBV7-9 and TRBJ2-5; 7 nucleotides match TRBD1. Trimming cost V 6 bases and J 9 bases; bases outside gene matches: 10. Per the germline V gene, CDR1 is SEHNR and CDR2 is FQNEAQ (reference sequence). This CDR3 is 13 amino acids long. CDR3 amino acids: CASSTGTVISQYF. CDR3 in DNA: TGTGCCAGCAGTACCGGGACAGTAATCTCCCAGTACTTC.

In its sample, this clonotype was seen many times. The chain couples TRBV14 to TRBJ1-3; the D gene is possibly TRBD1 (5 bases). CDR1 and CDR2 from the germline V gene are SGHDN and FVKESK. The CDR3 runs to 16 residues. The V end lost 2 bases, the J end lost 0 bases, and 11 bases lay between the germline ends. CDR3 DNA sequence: TGTGCCAGCAGCCAACTGGGACCTAGCTCTGGAAACACCATATATTTT. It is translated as CASSQLGPSSGNTIYF.

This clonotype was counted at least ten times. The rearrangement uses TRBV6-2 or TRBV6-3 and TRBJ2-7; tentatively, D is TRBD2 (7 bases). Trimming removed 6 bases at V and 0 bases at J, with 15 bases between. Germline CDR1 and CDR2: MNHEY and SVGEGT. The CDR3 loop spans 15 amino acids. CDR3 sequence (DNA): TGTGCCAGCAGCCAGACGGGGGGCTTCTCCTACGAGCAGTACTTC. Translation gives CASSQTGGFSYEQYF.

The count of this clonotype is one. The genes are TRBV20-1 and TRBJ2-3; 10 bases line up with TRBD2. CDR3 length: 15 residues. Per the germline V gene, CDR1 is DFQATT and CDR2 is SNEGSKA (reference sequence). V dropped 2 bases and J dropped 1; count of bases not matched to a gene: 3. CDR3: CSARPSGRGTDTQYF. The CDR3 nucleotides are TGCAGTGCTAGACCCAGCGGGAGGGGCACAGATACGCAGTATTTT.